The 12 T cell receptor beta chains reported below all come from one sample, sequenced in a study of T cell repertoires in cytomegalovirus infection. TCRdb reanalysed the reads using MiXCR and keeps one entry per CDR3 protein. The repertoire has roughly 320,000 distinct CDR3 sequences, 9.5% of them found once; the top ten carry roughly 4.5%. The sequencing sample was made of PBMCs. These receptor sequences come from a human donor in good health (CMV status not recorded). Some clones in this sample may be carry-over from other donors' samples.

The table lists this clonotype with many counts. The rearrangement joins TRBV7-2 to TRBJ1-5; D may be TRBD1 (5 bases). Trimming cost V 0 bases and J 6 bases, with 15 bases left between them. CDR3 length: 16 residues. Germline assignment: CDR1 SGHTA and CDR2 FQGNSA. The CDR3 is CASSLARRAGGQPQHF. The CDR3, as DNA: TGTGCCAGCAGCTTAGCTCGGAGGGCGGGGGGTCAGCCCCAGCATTTT.

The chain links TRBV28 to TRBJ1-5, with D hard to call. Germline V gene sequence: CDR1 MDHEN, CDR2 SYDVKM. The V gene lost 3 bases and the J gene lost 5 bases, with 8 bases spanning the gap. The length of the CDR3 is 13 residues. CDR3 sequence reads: CASSFSSHQPQHF. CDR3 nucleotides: TGTGCCAGCAGTTTCAGCAGTCATCAGCCCCAGCATTTT.

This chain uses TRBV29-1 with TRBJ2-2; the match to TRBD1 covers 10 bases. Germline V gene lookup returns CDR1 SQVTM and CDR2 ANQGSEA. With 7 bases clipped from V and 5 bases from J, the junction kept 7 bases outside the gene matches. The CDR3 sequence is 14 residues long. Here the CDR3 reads CSALTGGGTGELFF. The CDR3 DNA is TGCAGCGCCCTGACAGGGGGCGGGACCGGGGAGCTGTTTTTT.

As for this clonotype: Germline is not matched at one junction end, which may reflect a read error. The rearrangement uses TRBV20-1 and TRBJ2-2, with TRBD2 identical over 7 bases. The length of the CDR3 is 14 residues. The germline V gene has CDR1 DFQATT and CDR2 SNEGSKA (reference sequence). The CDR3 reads CRANPGGEGGELFF. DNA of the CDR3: TGCAGAGCTAACCCGGGGGGAGAAGGCGGGGAGCTGTTTTTT.

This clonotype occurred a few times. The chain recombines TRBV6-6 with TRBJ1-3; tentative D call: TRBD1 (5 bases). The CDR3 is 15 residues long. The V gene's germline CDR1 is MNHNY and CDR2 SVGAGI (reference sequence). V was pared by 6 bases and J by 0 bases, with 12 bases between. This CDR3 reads CASSSGTPSGNTIYF. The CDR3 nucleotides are TGTGCCAGCAGCTCCGGGACCCCCTCTGGAAACACCATATATTTT.

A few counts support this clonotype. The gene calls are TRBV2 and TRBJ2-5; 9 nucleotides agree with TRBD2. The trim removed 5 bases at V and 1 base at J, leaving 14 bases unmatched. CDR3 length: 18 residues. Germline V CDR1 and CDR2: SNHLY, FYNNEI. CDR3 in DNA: TGTGCCAGCAGTCCTCACATGGGGGCTAGCGGGGCCCAAGAGACCCAGTACTTC. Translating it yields CASSPHMGASGAQETQYF. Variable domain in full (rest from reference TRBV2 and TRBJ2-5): EPEVTQTPSHQVTQMGQEVILRCVPISNHLYFYWYRQILGQKVEFLVSFYNNEISEKSEIFDDQFSVERPDGSNFTLKIRSTKLEDSAMYFCASSPHMGASGAQETQYFGPGTRLLVL.

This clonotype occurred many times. CDR3 coding DNA: TGTGCCAGCAGGCTATCCAGGGATTTCACAGATACGCAGTATTTT. The encoded protein is CASRLSRDFTDTQYF. The chain carries TRBV12-3 or TRBV12-4 and TRBJ2-3, with D maybe TRBD1 (5 bases). Trimming removed 6 bases from V and 2 bases from J, with 15 bases in between. The CDR3 sequence is 15 residues long.

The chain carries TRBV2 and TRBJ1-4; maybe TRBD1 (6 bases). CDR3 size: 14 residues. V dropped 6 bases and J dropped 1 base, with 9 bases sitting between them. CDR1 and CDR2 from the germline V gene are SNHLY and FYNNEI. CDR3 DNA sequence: TGTGCCAGCAGAATGGACAGAACTAATGAAAAACTGTTTTTT. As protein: CASRMDRTNEKLFF. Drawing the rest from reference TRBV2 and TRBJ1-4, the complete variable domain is EPEVTQTPSHQVTQMGQEVILRCVPISNHLYFYWYRQILGQKVEFLVSFYNNEISEKSEIFDDQFSVERPDGSNFTLKIRSTKLEDSAMYFCASRMDRTNEKLFFGSGTQLSVL.

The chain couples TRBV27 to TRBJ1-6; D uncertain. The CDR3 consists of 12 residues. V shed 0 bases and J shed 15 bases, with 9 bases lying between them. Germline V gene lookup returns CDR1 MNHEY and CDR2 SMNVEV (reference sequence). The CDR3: CASSLSYQHLHF. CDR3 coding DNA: TGTGCCAGCAGTTTATCGTATCAACACCTCCACTTT.

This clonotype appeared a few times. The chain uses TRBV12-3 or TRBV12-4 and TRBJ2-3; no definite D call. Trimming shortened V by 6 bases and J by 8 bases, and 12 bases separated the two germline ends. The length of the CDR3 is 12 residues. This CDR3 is CASSLALPTQYF. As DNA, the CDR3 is TGTGCCAGCAGCCTGGCTTTACCTACGCAGTATTTT.

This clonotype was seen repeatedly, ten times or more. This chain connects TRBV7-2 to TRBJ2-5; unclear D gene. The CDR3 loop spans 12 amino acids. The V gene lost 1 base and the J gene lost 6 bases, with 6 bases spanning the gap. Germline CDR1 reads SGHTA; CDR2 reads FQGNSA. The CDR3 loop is CASSLGRQTQYF. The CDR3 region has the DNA TGTGCCAGCAGCTTAGGAAGACAGACCCAGTACTTC.

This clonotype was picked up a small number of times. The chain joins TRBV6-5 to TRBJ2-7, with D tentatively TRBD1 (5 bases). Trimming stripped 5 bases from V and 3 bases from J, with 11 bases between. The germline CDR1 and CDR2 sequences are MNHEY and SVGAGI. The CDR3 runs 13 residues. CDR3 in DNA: TGTGCCAGCAGTCAGGACACTTTCTACGAGCAGTACTTC. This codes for CASSQDTFYEQYF.